The 6 T cell receptor beta chains in this list originate from one sample, sequenced in a study of technical replicates of blood from several donors. Data came from immunoSEQ multiplex PCR; TCRdb stores just in-frame clones and leaves some out. The profile shows 100,000 or so clones, 95% of them singletons. Sequenced material: T cells isolated from PBMCs. The receptors come from a human donor in good health.

The chain couples TRBV11-3 to TRBJ2-3, with D maybe TRBD1 (5 bases). V shed 5 bases and J shed 4 bases, with 19 bases lying between them. CDR3 length equals 16 residues. CDR1 is SGHNT, CDR2 YENEEA, per germline. CDR3 amino acids: CASSPHVGLGADTQYF. In DNA, the CDR3 is TGTGCCAGCAGCCCCCACGTCGGGTTAGGGGCAGATACGCAGTATTTT.

This clone was detected once. This sequence joins TRBV5-8 and TRBJ1-2, with D possibly being TRBD1 (6 bases). Trimming shortened V by 1 base and J by 2 bases, and 15 bases separated the two germline ends. The CDR3 has 16 amino acids. Germline V gene data show CDR1 as SGHTS and CDR2 as YDEGEE. The CDR3 protein is CASSLRSSQGNYGYTF. Here the CDR3 DNA reads TGTGCCAGCAGCTTGAGGAGTAGTCAGGGGAACTATGGCTACACCTTC.

V usage is TRBV30 and J usage is TRBJ2-3; 9 nucleotides align to TRBD1. Per germline, CDR1 GTSNPN and CDR2 SVGIG (reference sequence). The V segment lost 0 bases and the J segment 5 bases; nucleotides outside the gene matches: 15. This CDR3 comprises 18 residues. The CDR3 protein is CAWSVFRTRDRVKDTQYF. CDR3 in DNA: TGTGCCTGGAGTGTATTTCGAACTCGGGACAGGGTGAAAGATACGCAGTATTTT.

The CDR3 is CASSLGSQENTEAFF. As DNA, the CDR3 is TGTGCCAGCAGCTTGGGCTCACAGGAAAACACTGAAGCTTTCTTT. The chain has TRBV5-4 and TRBJ1-1, with D perhaps matching TRBD1 (5 bases). V was cut by 0 bases and J by 2 bases, with 11 bases left in between. This CDR3 contains 15 residues. Germline V lookup: CDR1 SGHNT, CDR2 YYREEE (reference sequence).

This chain links TRBV5-1 with TRBJ2-5, with D uncertain. There are 13 residues in the CDR3. The V end was cut by 2 bases, the J end by 2 bases, with 7 bases between. Germline V gives CDR1 SGHRS, CDR2 YFSETQ. CDR3 sequence reads: CASSFTGQETQYF. In DNA, the CDR3 is TGCGCCAGCAGCTTTACGGGTCAAGAGACCCAGTACTTC.

The chain employs TRBV9 and TRBJ2-3; D gene unclear. Germline CDR1 and CDR2: SGDLS and YYNGEE. The V end was cut by 0 bases, the J end by 0 bases, with 8 bases between. The CDR3 is made up of 15 amino acids. The CDR3 bases are TGTGCCAGCAGCGTAGGGGCTACTAGCACAGATACGCAGTATTTT. This gives the protein CASSVGATSTDTQYF. The variable domain in full, completed from reference TRBV9 and TRBJ2-3, reads DSGVTQTPKHLITATGQRVTLRCSPRSGDLSVYWYQQSLDQGLQFLIQYYNGEERAKGNILERFSAQQFPDLHSELNLSSLELGDSALYFCASSVGATSTDTQYFGPGTRLTVL.